Sequencing of this TCR beta chain was carried out in a study of T cell responses to AZD1222 COVID-19 vaccine. Study-level results: Reportedly, nearly half of unique spike TCRs recognized epitopes outside B.1.351/B.1.1.7 mutations. Clonal diversity was possibly underestimated, and the donors were mostly white British, with more females.

About this clone itself: Antigen: not known.

CDR1 and CDR2 from the germline V gene are SGHVS and FNYEAQ. This CDR3 comprises 15 residues. The trim removed 1 base at V and 7 bases at J, leaving 8 bases unmatched. Sequencing was performed with immunoSEQ multiplex PCR; in TCRdb, only in-frame clones are kept and a portion is missing. The sample has some 110,000 clones, approximately 90% seen once; the top ten hold over 1.5%. This specimen was peripheral blood, taken on day 0 of AZD1222 vaccination. The genes are TRBV7-6 and TRBJ1-2, with TRBD1 matching 8 bases. The receptor comes from an adult in good health. The CDR3 DNA sequence: TGTGCCAGCAGCTTAGTCCTCAGGGGGCAAGGTGGCTACACCTTC. Amino acids: CASSLVLRGQGGYTF. Looking up the rest from reference TRBV7-6 and TRBJ1-2 gives the full variable domain: GAGVSQSPRYKVTKRGQDVALRCDPISGHVSLYWYRQALGQGPEFLTYFNYEAQQDKSGLPNDRFSAERPEGSISTLTIQRTEQRDSAMYRCASSLVLRGQGGYTFGSGTRLTVV.